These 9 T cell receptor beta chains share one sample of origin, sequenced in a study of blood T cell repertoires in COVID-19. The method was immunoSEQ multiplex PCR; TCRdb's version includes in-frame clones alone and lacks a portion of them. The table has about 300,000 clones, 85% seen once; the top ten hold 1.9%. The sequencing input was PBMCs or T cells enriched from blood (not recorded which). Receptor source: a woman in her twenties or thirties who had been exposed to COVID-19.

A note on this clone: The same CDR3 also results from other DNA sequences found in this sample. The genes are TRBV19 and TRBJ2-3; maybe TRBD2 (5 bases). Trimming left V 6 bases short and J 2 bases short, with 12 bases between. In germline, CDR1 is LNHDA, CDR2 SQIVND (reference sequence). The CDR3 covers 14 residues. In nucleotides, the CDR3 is TGTGCCAGTAGCCCCTCACTAGACACAGATACGCAGTATTTT. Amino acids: CASSPSLDTDTQYF.

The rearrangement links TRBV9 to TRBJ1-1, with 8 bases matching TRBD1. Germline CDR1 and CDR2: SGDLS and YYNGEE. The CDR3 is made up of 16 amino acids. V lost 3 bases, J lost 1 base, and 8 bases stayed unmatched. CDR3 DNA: TGTGCCAGCAGCGCCTCCCTGGGGACAGGGAACACTGAAGCTTTCTTT. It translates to CASSASLGTGNTEAFF.

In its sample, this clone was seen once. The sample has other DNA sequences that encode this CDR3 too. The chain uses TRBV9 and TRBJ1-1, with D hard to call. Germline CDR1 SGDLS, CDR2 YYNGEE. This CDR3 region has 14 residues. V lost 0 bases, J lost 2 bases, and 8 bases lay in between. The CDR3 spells CASSVGSENTEAFF. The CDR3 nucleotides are TGTGCCAGCAGCGTAGGTTCAGAAAACACTGAAGCTTTCTTT. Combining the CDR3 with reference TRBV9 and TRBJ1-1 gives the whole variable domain DSGVTQTPKHLITATGQRVTLRCSPRSGDLSVYWYQQSLDQGLQFLIQYYNGEERAKGNILERFSAQQFPDLHSELNLSSLELGDSALYFCASSVGSENTEAFFGQGTRLTVV.

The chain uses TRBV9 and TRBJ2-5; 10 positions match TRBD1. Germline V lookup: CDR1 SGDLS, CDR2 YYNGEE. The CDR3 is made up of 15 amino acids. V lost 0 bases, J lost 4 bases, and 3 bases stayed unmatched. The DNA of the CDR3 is TGTGCCAGCAGCGTAGCGGACAGGGGGATAGAGACCCAGTACTTC. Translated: CASSVADRGIETQYF.

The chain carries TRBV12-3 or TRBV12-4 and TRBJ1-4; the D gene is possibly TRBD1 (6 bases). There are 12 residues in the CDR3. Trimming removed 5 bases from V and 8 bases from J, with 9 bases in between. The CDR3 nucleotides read TGTGCCAGCAGTCCCGGACAGGAAAAACTGTTTTTT. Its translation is CASSPGQEKLFF.

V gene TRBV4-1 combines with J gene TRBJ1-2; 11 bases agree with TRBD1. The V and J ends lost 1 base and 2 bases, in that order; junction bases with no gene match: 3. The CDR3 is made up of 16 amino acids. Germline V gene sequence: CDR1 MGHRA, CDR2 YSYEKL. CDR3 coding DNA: TGCGCCAGCAGCCAAGGGACAGGGGGCAGGAACTATGGCTACACCTTC. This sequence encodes CASSQGTGGRNYGYTF.

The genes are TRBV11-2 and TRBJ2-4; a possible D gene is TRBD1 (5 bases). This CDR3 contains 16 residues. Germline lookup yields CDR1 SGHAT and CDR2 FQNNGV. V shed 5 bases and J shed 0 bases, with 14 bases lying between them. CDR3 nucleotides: TGTGCCAGCAGCCAAAGACAGCTGACAGCCAAAAACATTCAGTACTTC. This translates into CASSQRQLTAKNIQYF.

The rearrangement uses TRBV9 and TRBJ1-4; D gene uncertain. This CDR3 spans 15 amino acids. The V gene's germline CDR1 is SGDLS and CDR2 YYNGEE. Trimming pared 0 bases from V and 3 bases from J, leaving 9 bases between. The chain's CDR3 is CASSVGGNPNEKLFF. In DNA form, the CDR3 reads TGTGCCAGCAGCGTAGGAGGGAACCCTAATGAAAAACTGTTTTTT.

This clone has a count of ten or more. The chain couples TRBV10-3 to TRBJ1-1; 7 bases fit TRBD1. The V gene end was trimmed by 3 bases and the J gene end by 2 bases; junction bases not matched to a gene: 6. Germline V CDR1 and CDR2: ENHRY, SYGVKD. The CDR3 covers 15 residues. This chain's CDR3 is CAISEKQGSNTEAFF. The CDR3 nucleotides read TGTGCCATCAGTGAAAAACAGGGGTCCAACACTGAAGCTTTCTTT.